The rows below give T cell receptor beta chains drawn from one sample of a study of metastatic and nonmetastatic thyroid tumors. TCRdb re-analyzed the PCR reads using MiXCR. The sample has around 50,000 clones, over 20% seen once; the top ten hold 3% to 4%. The sample taken for sequencing was blood. The receptor set was obtained from a male donor with papillary thyroid cancer or a benign thyroid nodule (not recorded which). Some clones in this sample may be carry-over from other donors' samples. The CDR3 runs from the conserved cysteine through the conserved F or W. A D gene is named only where the DNA matches it firmly. The size of a clone is reported for some rows only, either as once, few or many, or as a class for expanded clones.

D	size	V	J	DNA	CDR3
.	few	TRBV6-2/TRBV6-3	TRBJ1-3	TGTGCCAGCAGTTACTCGGGGGCACCTCTCTCTGCAAACACCATATATTTT	CASSYSGAPLSANTIYF
.	.	TRBV11-2	TRBJ2-1	TGTGCCACCGGATTGGGGGGGCAAGGCAATGAGCAGTTCTTC	CATGLGGQGNEQFF
.	many	TRBV6-2/TRBV6-3	TRBJ2-5	TGTGCCAGCAGGGGGTTGGAGACCCAGTACTTC	CASRGLETQYF
TRBD1	medium-sized	TRBV12-3/TRBV12-4	TRBJ1-2	TGTGCCAGCAGTTCGGCAGGGGGACTAGTCTATGGCTACACCTTC	CASSSAGGLVYGYTF
.	many	TRBV7-6	TRBJ2-7	TGTGCCAGCAGCCCCCGGACCGTAGTAGAGGCCCCCTACGAGCAGTACTTC	CASSPRTVVEAPYEQYF
.	many	TRBV30	TRBJ1-2	TGTGCCTATTGGGAGGCTAACTATGGCTACACCTTC	CAYWEANYGYTF
.	.	TRBV5-1	TRBJ2-2	TGCGCCAGCAGCTTCCTTCAGGGCACCGGGGAGCTGTTTTTT	CASSFLQGTGELFF
TRBD1	many	TRBV2	TRBJ2-7	TGTGCCAGCAGGACAGGGTTTAATGCCTACGAGCAGTACTTC	CASRTGFNAYEQYF
.	many	TRBV28	TRBJ2-1	TGTGCCAGCAGTCTAGGCTACCCCCAGGGGAATGAGCAGTTCTTC	CASSLGYPQGNEQFF
.	many	TRBV30	TRBJ1-5	TGTGCCGGTATCTCGTTTAGCAATCAGCCCCAGCATTTT	CAGISFSNQPQHF
.	.	TRBV11-1	TRBJ1-2	TGTGCCAGCAGCTTAGGTCCGGGGCGGTATGGCTACACCTTC	CASSLGPGRYGYTF
.	few	TRBV12-3/TRBV12-4	TRBJ2-7	TGTGCCAGCAGTCCGACAGGCCCCTACGAGCAGTACTTC	CASSPTGPYEQYF
.	many	TRBV7-6	TRBJ2-7	TGTGCCAGCAGCTCGCCGGTCAAATGGGTCTACGAGCAGTACTTC	CASSSPVKWVYEQYF
TRBD1	many	TRBV6-1	TRBJ2-7	TGTGCCAGCAGCCGGGACAGCGCCTACGAGCAGTACTTC	CASSRDSAYEQYF
.	many	TRBV6-4	TRBJ2-3	TGTGCCAGCAGTGAACGGGGGAGCACAGATACGCAGTATTTT	CASSERGSTDTQYF
TRBD1	.	TRBV28	TRBJ2-7	TGTGCCAGCAGTTCCTCGTCAGGGGGTAGTCGCCTCTACGAGCAGTACTTC	CASSSSSGGSRLYEQYF
.	.	TRBV20-1	TRBJ2-7	TGCAGTGCTAGACGGGAGATCGTCCGTCGGGAGCAGTACTTC	CSARREIVRREQYF
.	.	TRBV20-1	TRBJ2-7	TGCAGTGCTAGAGGAGACACCTACGAGCAGTACTTC	CSARGDTYEQYF
TRBD2	few	TRBV20-1	TRBJ2-5	TGCAGTGCCACGAGTCAAGCGGGGTTACAGACCCAGTACTTC	CSATSQAGLQTQYF
.	.	TRBV7-8	TRBJ2-5	TGTGCCAGCAGCCGGGCTGTAGGCGTTCAAGAGACCCAGTACTTC	CASSRAVGVQETQYF
.	many	TRBV20-1	TRBJ1-5	TGCAGTGCTAGAGATGGGGGGAATCAGCCCCAGCATTTT	CSARDGGNQPQHF
.	many	TRBV6-1	TRBJ1-5	TGTGCCAGCAGTGAATCGGGAGCAAGCCAGCCCCAGCATTTT	CASSESGASQPQHF
TRBD1	many	TRBV6-1	TRBJ2-1	TGTGCCAGCAGAGAGACAGGGATCCTATACAATGAGCAGTTCTTC	CASRETGILYNEQFF
TRBD2	few	TRBV5-6	TRBJ2-4	TGTGCCAGCAGCTTGGAAATCCCATCTAGCGGGAGGGGGCAGGCCAAAAACATTCAGTACTTC	CASSLEIPSSGRGQAKNIQYF
.	many	TRBV9	TRBJ1-2	TGTGCCAGCAGCGTCGGATGGGACAACGTGGGAGCTGGCTACACCTTC	CASSVGWDNVGAGYTF
TRBD2	once	TRBV30	TRBJ2-6	TGTGCCTGGAGCTTAGGGGCTAGCGGGTACTCTGGGGCCAACGTCCTGACTTTC	CAWSLGASGYSGANVLTF
.	.	TRBV6-4	TRBJ2-3	TGTGCCAGCAGTGAGGGGGCGGGAGTTCCCACAGATACGCAGTATTTT	CASSEGAGVPTDTQYF
.	many	TRBV5-1	TRBJ1-1	TGCGCCAGCTGCAGGGAGGGGGTAGGGGACACTGAAGCTTTCTTT	CASCREGVGDTEAFF
.	many	TRBV5-6	TRBJ2-3	TGTGCCAGCAGCTTGGGCGGCCAAGAGGAGGATACGCAGTATTTT	CASSLGGQEEDTQYF
.	many	TRBV27	TRBJ2-7	TGTGCCAGCAGAGACATGTCCTACGAGCAGTACTTC	CASRDMSYEQYF
TRBD2	once	TRBV5-1	TRBJ2-7	TGCGCCAGCAGACCAACTAGCGGGATAAACTACGAGCAGTACTTC	CASRPTSGINYEQYF
TRBD1	few	TRBV6-5	TRBJ2-7	TGTGCCAGCAGTTACCGGGACAGGGGGAGGTACGAGCAGTACTTC	CASSYRDRGRYEQYF